The 17 T cell receptor beta chains given below trace back to one sample, sequenced in a study of blood T cell repertoires in COVID-19. Produced via immunoSEQ multiplex PCR; TCRdb's table is partial and in-frame only. Among some 210,000 clones, roughly 90% were seen once, and the ten largest hold approximately 5.6%. The specimen was peripheral blood. These receptors all come from a woman between 40 and 55 years old who had recovered from COVID-19.

The gene calls are TRBV5-1 and TRBJ2-1; 11 bases line up with TRBD2. J gave up 5 bases and V 3 bases, and 4 bases lay outside the gene matches. Per germline, CDR1 SGHRS and CDR2 YFSETQ. This CDR3 is 15 amino acids long. The chain's CDR3 is CASSSKGLADNEQFF. The CDR3 DNA reads as TGCGCCAGCAGCTCGAAGGGACTAGCGGACAATGAGCAGTTCTTC.

The J gene is TRBJ2-3, the V gene TRBV18; a weak D match, TRBD1 (6 bases). Germline V gene sequence: CDR1 KGHSH, CDR2 LQKENI. V was clipped by 2 bases and J by 5 bases, with 17 bases between them. The CDR3 runs 16 residues. CDR3 nucleotide sequence: TGTGCCAGCTCACCATTTCAGCCGCAGGGGTTAGATACGCAGTATTTT. Translation: CASSPFQPQGLDTQYF.

The chain has TRBV30 and TRBJ1-4, with TRBD1 as a possible D gene (5 bases). Trimming pared 4 bases from V and 7 bases from J, leaving 10 bases between. Germline V gene sequence: CDR1 GTSNPN, CDR2 SVGIG (reference sequence). The CDR3 is 12 amino acids. CDR3 sequence (DNA): TGTGCCTGGAACCCAAGGGGTGAAAAACTGTTTTTT. This codes for CAWNPRGEKLFF.

This chain joins TRBV7-9 and TRBJ2-1, with TRBD2 identical over 11 bases. The CDR3 is 16 residues long. V gave up 4 bases and J gave up 8 bases; unmatched junction bases: 10. Germline-derived CDR1 and CDR2 are SEHNR and FQNEAQ (reference sequence). DNA for the CDR3: TGTGCCAGCAGCTCGTTAGCGGGAGGGTCCGCCTATGAGCAGTTCTTC. Amino acid sequence: CASSSLAGGSAYEQFF.

The chain couples TRBV27 to TRBJ1-2; 7 bases fit TRBD1. V trimming: 4 bases; J trimming: 0 bases; junction bases outside the gene matches: 14. The CDR3 runs 18 residues. The germline V gene has CDR1 MNHEY and CDR2 SMNVEV (reference sequence). The CDR3 coding sequence is TGTGCCAGCAGTTCAACAGGGGTCCCCCTCGGAGCTAACTATGGCTACACCTTC. Translation: CASSSTGVPLGANYGYTF.

This clone was counted once. The DNA for the CDR3 is TGTGCCAGCAGTTACAATGGACAGGCCAATAAGGGCTACACCTTC. This encodes CASSYNGQANKGYTF. The gene calls are TRBV3-1 (or the pseudogene TRBV3-2) and TRBJ1-2; 7 bases match TRBD1. With V trimmed by 6 bases and J by 8 bases, 15 bases remained unmatched. Germline V gene lookup returns CDR1 LGHDT and CDR2 YNNKEL (reference sequence). The CDR3 is 15 residues long.

V and J are TRBV27 and TRBJ2-2, with 7 bases aligning to TRBD1. The junction had 2 bases not matched to a gene; V was cut back by 0 bases and J by 7 bases. CDR3 size: 14 residues. CDR1 MNHEY and CDR2 SMNVEV come from the germline V gene (reference sequence). The CDR3 sequence is CASSLSQGVGELFF. The CDR3 bases are TGTGCCAGCAGTTTATCGCAGGGGGTCGGGGAGCTGTTTTTT.

In regard to this clone: The conserved phenylalanine or tryptophan is not found at the CDR3 terminus, so this likely reflects a read error. The limits of the CDR3 on the DNA are not certain, so only TCRdb's listed CDR3 is given. This chain joins TRBV7-9 and TRBJ2-7; TRBD2 is the table's D call and was not checked against the DNA. Germline CDR1 SEHNR, CDR2 FQNEAQ (reference sequence). The CDR3 spans 15 residues, counting both ends. Here the CDR3 reads CASSPTTPLSGSICY.

CDR3 bases: TGTGCCAGCGGGGGACTAGCGATGAGCACAGATACGCAGTATTTT. Translation: CASGGLAMSTDTQYF. The chain is built from TRBV6-5 and TRBJ2-3, with 10 bases identical to TRBD2. The trim removed 8 bases at V and 0 bases at J, leaving 5 bases unmatched. CDR1 and CDR2 from the germline V gene are MNHEY and SVGAGI. The CDR3 is 15 residues long.

This chain uses TRBV11-3 with TRBJ2-1; 7 bases map to TRBD2. Looked up from germline, CDR1 is SGHNT and CDR2 is YENEEA. The CDR3 contains 13 residues. After removal of 9 bases from V and 10 bases from J, the junction contained 12 bases not matched to a gene. The CDR3 loop is CASTASGGQEQFF. CDR3 bases: TGTGCCAGTACCGCTTCGGGAGGCCAAGAGCAGTTCTTC.

The rearrangement uses TRBV19 and TRBJ2-1; 11 bases match TRBD1. Germline CDR1 reads LNHDA; CDR2 reads SQIVND (reference sequence). This CDR3 is built from 17 residues. Losses at the gene ends were 2 bases for V and 3 bases for J; bases not matched to a gene: 6. The CDR3 protein is CASSISSGTGGYNEQFF. Written as DNA, the CDR3 is TGTGCCAGTAGTATATCCTCCGGGACAGGGGGCTACAATGAGCAGTTCTTC.

This rearrangement joins TRBV27 to TRBJ2-3, with D perhaps matching TRBD2 (5 bases). Germline V gene data show CDR1 as MNHEY and CDR2 as SMNVEV (reference sequence). The CDR3 contains 15 residues. The ends were cut back, 4 bases at V and 1 base at J, with 12 bases in the middle. The CDR3 nucleotides are TGTGCCAGCAGTTCGGCAAGCGGACGCACAGATACGCAGTATTTT. Its translation: CASSSASGRTDTQYF.

The V gene is TRBV28, the J gene TRBJ2-7, with TRBD2 identical over 9 bases. This CDR3 has 14 amino acids. The ends lost 6 bases at V and 2 bases at J; junction bases unmatched: 5. Germline V gene lookup returns CDR1 MDHEN and CDR2 SYDVKM. The CDR3 DNA reads as TGTGCCAGCAGGAATAGCGGGAGTACCTACGAGCAGTACTTC. As protein: CASRNSGSTYEQYF.

This clone was observed a few times. The rearrangement links TRBV13 to TRBJ2-1; tentatively, D is TRBD2 (6 bases). The CDR3 runs to 17 residues. V dropped 5 bases and J dropped 5 bases, with 22 bases sitting between them. The germline V gene encodes CDR1 PRHDT and CDR2 FYEKMQ (reference sequence). The DNA of the CDR3 is TGTGCCAGCAGCCCCACCCCATTAATAGCGGAGGACAATGAGCAGTTCTTC. Encoded protein: CASSPTPLIAEDNEQFF.

This chain connects TRBV5-6 to TRBJ2-5; 7 nucleotides line up with TRBD1. The CDR3 is 13 amino acids. CDR1 and CDR2 (germline): SGHDT, YYEEEE. J lost 3 bases, V lost 1 base, and 0 bases had no gene match. For the CDR3, the DNA is TGTGCCAGCAGCTTGACAGGGGAAGAGACCCAGTACTTC. Translation gives CASSLTGEETQYF.

The CDR3 nucleotides read TGTGGCACCCGACAGGGAGTAAGAGGCTACACCTTC. Residues: CGTRQGVRGYTF. The chain recombines TRBV6-5 with TRBJ1-2; 7 bases match TRBD1. The CDR3 covers 12 residues. Per germline, CDR1 MNHEY and CDR2 SVGAGI.

The V and J genes are TRBV5-6 and TRBJ2-1; 7 bases line up with TRBD1. From germline, CDR1 is SGHDT and CDR2 YYEEEE. The CDR3 sequence is 17 residues long. Trimming cost V 1 base and J 2 bases; bases outside gene matches: 9. DNA of the CDR3: TGTGCCAGCAGCTTGTTAGGGGGCAGATCCCCCTACAATGAGCAGTTCTTC. Protein: CASSLLGGRSPYNEQFF. The full variable domain, in which reference TRBV5-6 and TRBJ2-1 provide the parts outside the CDR3, is DAGVTQSPTHLIKTRGQQVTLRCSPKSGHDTVSWYQQALGQGPQFIFQYYEEEERQRGNFPDRFSGHQFPNYSSELNVNALLLGDSALYLCASSLLGGRSPYNEQFFGPGTRLTVL.